This T cell receptor beta chain was identified in a study of blood T cell repertoires in COVID-19. In germline, CDR1 is GTSNPN, CDR2 SVGIG (reference sequence). Trimming stripped 5 bases from V and 7 bases from J, with 17 bases between. This CDR3 has 13 residues. As originally analysed: Amplification from reference gene primers served as the basis for estimated nucleated cell counts. Data came from immunoSEQ multiplex PCR; TCRdb stores just in-frame clones and leaves some out. That table is the source of V, J and clone size, and D and trimming were worked out from the DNA. The data hold about 270,000 clones, with around 90% observed a single time.

This clonotype originated in a woman between 25 and 40 years old who had recovered from COVID-19. What was sequenced was PBMCs or T cells enriched from blood (not recorded which). The V gene is TRBV30, the J gene TRBJ1-1; possibly TRBD1 for D (5 bases). The CDR3 sequence: CAWLRGGVNEAFF. The DNA of the CDR3 is TGTGCCTGGCTAAGAGGAGGGGTAAATGAAGCTTTCTTT.